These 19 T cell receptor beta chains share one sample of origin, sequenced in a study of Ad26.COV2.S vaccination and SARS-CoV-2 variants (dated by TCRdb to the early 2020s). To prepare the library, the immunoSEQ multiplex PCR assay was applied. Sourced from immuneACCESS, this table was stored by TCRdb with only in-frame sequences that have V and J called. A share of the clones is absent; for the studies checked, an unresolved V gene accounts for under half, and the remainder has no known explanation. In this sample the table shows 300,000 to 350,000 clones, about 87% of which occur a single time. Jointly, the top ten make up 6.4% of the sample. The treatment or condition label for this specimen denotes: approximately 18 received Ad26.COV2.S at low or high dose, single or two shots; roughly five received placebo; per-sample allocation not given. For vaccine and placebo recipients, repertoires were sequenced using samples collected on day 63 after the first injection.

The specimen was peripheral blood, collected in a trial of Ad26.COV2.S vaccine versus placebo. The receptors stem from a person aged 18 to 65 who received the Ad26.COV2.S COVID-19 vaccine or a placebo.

The CDR3 region has the DNA TGTGCCAGCAGCTTAATGCGGGGGAGTAGCTCCTATAATTCACCCCTCCACTTT. Protein: CASSLMRGSSSYNSPLHF. The rearrangement joins TRBV7-6 to TRBJ1-6, with TRBD1 as a possible D gene (5 bases). The germline CDR1 and CDR2 sequences are SGHVS and FNYEAQ. The CDR3 is 18 amino acids. V lost 2 bases to trimming and J lost 0 bases, with 14 bases between them.

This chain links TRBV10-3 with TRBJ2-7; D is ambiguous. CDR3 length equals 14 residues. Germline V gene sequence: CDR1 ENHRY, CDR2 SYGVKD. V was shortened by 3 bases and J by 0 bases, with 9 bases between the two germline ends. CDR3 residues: CAISDSVVSYEQYF. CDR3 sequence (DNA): TGTGCCATCAGTGATTCGGTCGTCTCCTACGAGCAGTACTTC.

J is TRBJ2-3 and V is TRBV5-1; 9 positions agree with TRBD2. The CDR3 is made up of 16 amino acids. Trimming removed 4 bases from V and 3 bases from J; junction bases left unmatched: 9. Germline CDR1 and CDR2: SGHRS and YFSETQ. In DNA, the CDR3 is TGCGCCAGCAGCACCGAGGCGGCGGGAGGGACAGATACGCAGTATTTT. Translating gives CASSTEAAGGTDTQYF.

The CDR3 DNA sequence: TGTGCCAGCAGCAACGGACGAACAGAGACCCAGTACTTC. Encoded protein: CASSNGRTETQYF. The chain joins TRBV28 to TRBJ2-5; D is undetermined. Between the trimmed V and J ends, which lost 6 bases and 4 bases, there was a span of 12 bases. This CDR3 is built from 13 residues. CDR1 is MDHEN and CDR2 is SYDVKM in the germline V gene.

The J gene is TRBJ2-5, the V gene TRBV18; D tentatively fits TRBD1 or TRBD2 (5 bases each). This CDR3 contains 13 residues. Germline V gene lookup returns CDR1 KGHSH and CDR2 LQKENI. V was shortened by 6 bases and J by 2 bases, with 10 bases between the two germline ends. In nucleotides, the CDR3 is TGTGCCAGCTCCTCGGGGCAACAAGAGACCCAGTACTTC. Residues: CASSSGQQETQYF.

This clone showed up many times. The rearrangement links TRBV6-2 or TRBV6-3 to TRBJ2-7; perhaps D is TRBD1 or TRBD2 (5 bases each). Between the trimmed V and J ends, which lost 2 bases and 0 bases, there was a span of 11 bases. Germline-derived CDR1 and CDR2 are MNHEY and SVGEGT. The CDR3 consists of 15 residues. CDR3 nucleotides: TGTGCCAGCAGTTACGGGGGAGAAGGCTCCTACGAGCAGTACTTC. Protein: CASSYGGEGSYEQYF.

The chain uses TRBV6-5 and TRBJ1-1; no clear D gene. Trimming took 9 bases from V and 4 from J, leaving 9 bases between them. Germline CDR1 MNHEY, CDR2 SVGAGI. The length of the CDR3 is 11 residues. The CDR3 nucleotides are TGTGCCAGATGGGTCTCCACTGAAGCTTTCTTT. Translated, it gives CARWVSTEAFF.

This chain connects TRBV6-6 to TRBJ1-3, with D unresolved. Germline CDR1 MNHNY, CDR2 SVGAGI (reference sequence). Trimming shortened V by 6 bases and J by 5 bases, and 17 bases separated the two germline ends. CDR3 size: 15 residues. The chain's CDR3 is CASSPIIGGRNTIYF. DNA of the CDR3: TGTGCCAGCAGCCCAATTATAGGAGGAAGAAACACCATATATTTT.

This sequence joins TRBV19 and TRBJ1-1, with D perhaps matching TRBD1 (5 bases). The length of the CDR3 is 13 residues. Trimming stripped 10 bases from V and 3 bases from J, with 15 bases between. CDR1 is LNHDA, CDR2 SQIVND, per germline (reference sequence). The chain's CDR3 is CATGTNSDTEAFF. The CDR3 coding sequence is TGTGCCACCGGGACTAATTCGGACACTGAAGCTTTCTTT.

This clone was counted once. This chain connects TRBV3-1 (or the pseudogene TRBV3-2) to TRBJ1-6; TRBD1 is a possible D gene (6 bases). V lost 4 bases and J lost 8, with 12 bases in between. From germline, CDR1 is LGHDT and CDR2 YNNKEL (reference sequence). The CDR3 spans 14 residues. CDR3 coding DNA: TGTGCCAGCAGCCTTCGAGGGGGGGATTCACCCCTCCACTTT. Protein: CASSLRGGDSPLHF.

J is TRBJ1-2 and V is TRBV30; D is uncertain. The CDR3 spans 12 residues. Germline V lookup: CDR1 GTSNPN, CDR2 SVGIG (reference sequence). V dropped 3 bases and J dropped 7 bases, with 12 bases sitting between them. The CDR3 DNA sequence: TGTGCCTGGAGGGCCAAGGGCGGTGGCTACACCTTC. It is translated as CAWRAKGGGYTF.

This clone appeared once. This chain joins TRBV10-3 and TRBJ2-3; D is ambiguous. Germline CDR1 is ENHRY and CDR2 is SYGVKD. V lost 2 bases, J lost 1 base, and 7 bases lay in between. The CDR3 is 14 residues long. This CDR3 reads CAISERRGTDTQYF. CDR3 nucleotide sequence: TGTGCCATCAGTGAGCGTAGGGGCACAGATACGCAGTATTTT.

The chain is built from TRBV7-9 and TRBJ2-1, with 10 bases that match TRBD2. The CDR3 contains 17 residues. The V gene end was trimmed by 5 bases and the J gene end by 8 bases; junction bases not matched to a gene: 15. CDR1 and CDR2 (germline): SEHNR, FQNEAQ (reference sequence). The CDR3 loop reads CASSQRTSGYVRDEQFF. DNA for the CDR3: TGTGCCAGCAGCCAAAGGACTAGCGGTTACGTTCGGGATGAGCAGTTCTTC.

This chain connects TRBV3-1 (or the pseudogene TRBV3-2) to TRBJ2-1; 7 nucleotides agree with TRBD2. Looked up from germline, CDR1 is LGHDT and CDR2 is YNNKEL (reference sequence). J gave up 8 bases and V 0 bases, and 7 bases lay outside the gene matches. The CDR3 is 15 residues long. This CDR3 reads CASSQDSGRVHEQFF. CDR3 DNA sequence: TGTGCCAGCAGCCAAGACTCGGGGAGGGTGCATGAGCAGTTCTTC.

CDR3: CASSVRTAGANVLTF. The CDR3 nucleotides read TGTGCCAGCAGCGTCCGGACGGCTGGGGCCAACGTCCTGACTTTC. The chain combines TRBV2 with TRBJ2-6; D is ambiguous. The CDR3 loop spans 15 amino acids. Germline V gene sequence: CDR1 SNHLY, CDR2 FYNNEI. V was trimmed by 6 bases and J by 2 bases, leaving 11 bases between them. The full variable domain, its missing parts supplied by reference TRBV2 and TRBJ2-6, is EPEVTQTPSHQVTQMGQEVILRCVPISNHLYFYWYRQILGQKVEFLVSFYNNEISEKSEIFDDQFSVERPDGSNFTLKIRSTKLEDSAMYFCASSVRTAGANVLTFGAGSRLTVL.

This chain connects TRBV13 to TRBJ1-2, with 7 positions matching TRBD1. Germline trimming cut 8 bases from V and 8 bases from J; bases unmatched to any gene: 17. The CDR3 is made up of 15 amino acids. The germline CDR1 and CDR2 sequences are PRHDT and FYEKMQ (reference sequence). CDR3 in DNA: TGTGCCAGCGAGAGGGACAGAGATCCCATTTGGGGCTACACCTTC. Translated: CASERDRDPIWGYTF. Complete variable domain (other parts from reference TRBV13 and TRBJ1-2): AAGVIQSPRHLIKEKRETATLKCYPIPRHDTVYWYQQGPGQDPQFLISFYEKMQSDKGSIPDRFSAQQFSDYHSELNMSSLELGDSALYFCASERDRDPIWGYTFGSGTRLTVV.

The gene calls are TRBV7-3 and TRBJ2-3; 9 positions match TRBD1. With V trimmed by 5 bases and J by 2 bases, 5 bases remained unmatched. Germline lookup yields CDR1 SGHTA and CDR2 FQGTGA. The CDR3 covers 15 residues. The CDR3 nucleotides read TGTGCCAGCAGCCCCGGACAGGGGTTCACAGATACGCAGTATTTT. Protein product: CASSPGQGFTDTQYF.

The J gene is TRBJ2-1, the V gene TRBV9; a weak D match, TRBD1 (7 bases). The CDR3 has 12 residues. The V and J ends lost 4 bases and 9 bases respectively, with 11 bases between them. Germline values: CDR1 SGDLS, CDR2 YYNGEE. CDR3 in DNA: TGTGCCAGCAGCTCCCAGGGGGGTGAGCAGTTCTTC. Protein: CASSSQGGEQFF.

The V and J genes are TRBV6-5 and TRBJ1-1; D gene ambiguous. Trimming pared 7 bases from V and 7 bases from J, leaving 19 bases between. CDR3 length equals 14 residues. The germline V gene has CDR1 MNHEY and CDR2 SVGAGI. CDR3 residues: CASTPRLAALEAFF. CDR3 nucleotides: TGTGCCAGCACCCCCAGACTCGCGGCCCTTGAAGCTTTCTTT.